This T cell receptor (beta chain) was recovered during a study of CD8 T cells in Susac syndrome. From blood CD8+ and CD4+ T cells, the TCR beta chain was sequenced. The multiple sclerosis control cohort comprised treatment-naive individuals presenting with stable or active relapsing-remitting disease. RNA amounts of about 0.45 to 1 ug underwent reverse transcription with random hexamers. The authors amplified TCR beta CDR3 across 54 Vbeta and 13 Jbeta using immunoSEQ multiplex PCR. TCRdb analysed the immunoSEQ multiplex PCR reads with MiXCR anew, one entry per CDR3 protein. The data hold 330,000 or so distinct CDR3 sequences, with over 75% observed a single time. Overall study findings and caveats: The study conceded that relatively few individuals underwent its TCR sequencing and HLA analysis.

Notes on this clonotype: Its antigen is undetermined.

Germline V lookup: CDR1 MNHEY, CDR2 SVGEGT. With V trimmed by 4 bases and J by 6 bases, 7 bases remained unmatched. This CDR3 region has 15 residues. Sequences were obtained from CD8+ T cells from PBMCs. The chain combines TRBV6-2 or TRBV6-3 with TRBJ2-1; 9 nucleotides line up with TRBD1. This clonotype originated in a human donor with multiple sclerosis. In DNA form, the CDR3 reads TGTGCCAGCAGTTCGAGACAGGGGGTCGTCAATGAGCAGTTCTTC. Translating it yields CASSSRQGVVNEQFF.